The 29 T cell receptor beta chains below were found in one sample sequenced in a study of response to subunit inactivated influenza vaccine. From the RT-PCR reads, TCRdb called clonotypes with MiXCR, one entry per CDR3 protein. The repertoire consists of around 250,000 distinct CDR3 sequences, with 12% occurring once and the leading ten covering approximately 8.3%. Sequencing was performed on non-naive T cells sorted from PBMCs, taken less than 15 days before vaccination. The receptors here all came from a man aged 50 to 59 who received an inactivated influenza vaccine.

This clonotype has only a few counts. This rearrangement joins TRBV12-3 or TRBV12-4 to TRBJ2-2, with a tentative D call TRBD1 (5 bases). The CDR3 consists of 12 residues. V dropped 2 bases and J dropped 7 bases, with 5 bases sitting between them. The CDR3 bases are TGTGCCAGCAGTTTAACAGGCGGGGAGCTGTTTTTT. This encodes CASSLTGGELFF.

This clonotype was counted a few times. The chain joins TRBV29-1 to TRBJ2-7, with D perhaps matching TRBD1 or TRBD2 (5 bases each). V lost 5 bases to trimming and J lost 6 bases, with 20 bases between them. Germline CDR1 reads SQVTM; CDR2 reads ANQGSEA. The CDR3 extends over 14 amino acids. Here the CDR3 reads CSVFGGRKLREQYF. CDR3 sequence (DNA): TGCAGCGTTTTTGGGGGAAGGAAGCTCCGCGAGCAGTACTTC.

This sequence joins TRBV3-1 and TRBJ2-1; 11 bases fit TRBD2. There are 18 residues in the CDR3. V lost 1 base to trimming and J lost 5 bases; unmatched junction nucleotides: 10. Germline CDR1 is LGHDT and CDR2 is YNNKEL (reference sequence). Here the CDR3 DNA reads TGTGCCAGCAGCCAAGGGGGCCTCCTGGGACTAGCGGACAATGAGCAGTTCTTC. Amino acid sequence: CASSQGGLLGLADNEQFF.

The chain employs TRBV7-2 and TRBJ2-1; D is possibly TRBD1 or TRBD2 (6 bases each). The V end lost 0 bases, the J end lost 5 bases, and 14 bases lay between the germline ends. This CDR3 comprises 16 residues. CDR1 and CDR2 (germline): SGHTA, FQGNSA. The CDR3 DNA reads TGTGCCAGCAGCTTAGCTGCTGGGGGGCTGAACAATGAGCAGTTCTTC. Its protein is CASSLAAGGLNNEQFF.

The chain has TRBV7-9 and TRBJ2-1; D ambiguous. Germline-derived CDR1 and CDR2 are SEHNR and FQNEAQ (reference sequence). This CDR3 is built from 12 residues. Trimming took off 5 bases at V and 8 bases at J, with 10 bases between the two ends. The CDR3 here is CASSHIGHEQFF. Written as DNA, the CDR3 is TGTGCCAGCAGCCACATAGGCCATGAGCAGTTCTTC.

The chain is built from TRBV6-1 and TRBJ1-1; D gene uncertain. Trimming removed 0 bases at V and 5 bases at J, with 7 bases between. Germline V CDR1 and CDR2: MNHNS, SASEGT. The CDR3 sequence is 13 residues long. CDR3 sequence (DNA): TGTGCCAGCAGTGAAGCCCAGCGGACTGAAGCTTTCTTT. Its translation: CASSEAQRTEAFF.

CDR3 sequence reads: CASRTRTGKNIQYF. The CDR3 DNA reads as TGTGCCAGTAGGACCCGGACAGGGAAAAACATTCAGTACTTC. This chain connects TRBV19 to TRBJ2-4; 8 nucleotides align to TRBD1. The germline CDR1 and CDR2 sequences are LNHDA and SQIVND (reference sequence). This CDR3 region has 14 residues. With V trimmed by 6 bases and J by 4 bases, 5 bases remained unmatched. Together with reference TRBV19 and TRBJ2-4, the CDR3 gives the full variable domain: DGGITQSPKYLFRKEGQNVTLSCEQNLNHDAMYWYRQDPGQGLRLIYYSQIVNDFQKGDIAEGYSVSREKKESFPLTVTSAQKNPTAFYLCASRTRTGKNIQYFGAGTRLSVL.

The chain is built from TRBV29-1 and TRBJ1-1; 8 bases line up with TRBD1. J gave up 4 bases and V 6 bases, and 19 bases lay outside the gene matches. This CDR3 spans 17 amino acids. CDR1 is SQVTM, CDR2 ANQGSEA, per germline. This CDR3 is CSVKVTGQELRGTEAFF. The DNA of the CDR3 is TGCAGCGTCAAGGTAACGGGACAGGAATTAAGGGGCACTGAAGCTTTCTTT. Using reference TRBV29-1 and TRBJ1-1 for the parts outside the CDR3, the full variable domain is SAVISQKPSRDICQRGTSLTIQCQVDSQVTMMFWYRQQPGQSLTLIATANQGSEATYESGFVIDKFPISRPNLTFSTLTVSNMSPEDSSIYLCSVKVTGQELRGTEAFFGQGTRLTVV.

The CDR3 nucleotides read TGCGCCAGCAGCTTGGAACAGTTGGGGAACGAGCAGTACTTC. Amino acid sequence: CASSLEQLGNEQYF. The chain links TRBV5-1 to TRBJ2-7; D remains ambiguous. Germline assignment: CDR1 SGHRS and CDR2 YFSETQ. Trimming pared 0 bases from V and 5 bases from J, leaving 12 bases between. This CDR3 has 14 residues.

This clonotype turned up a few times. The chain employs TRBV9 and TRBJ2-5, with TRBD2 matching 12 bases. V was clipped by 3 bases and J by 1 base; unmatched bases: 4. The CDR3 spans 16 residues. The germline CDR1 and CDR2 sequences are SGDLS and YYNGEE. CDR3 in amino acids: CASSEGLAGRQETQYF. CDR3 in DNA: TGTGCCAGCAGCGAGGGACTAGCGGGCCGCCAAGAGACCCAGTACTTC.

V usage is TRBV20-1 and J usage is TRBJ2-5; TRBD2 might be the D (5 bases). CDR3 length: 11 residues. Germline V gives CDR1 DFQATT, CDR2 SNEGSKA (reference sequence). The V gene lost 3 bases and the J gene lost 9 bases, with 11 bases spanning the gap. Written as DNA, the CDR3 is TGCAGTGCTAGGGCCCAGGAGGCCCAGTACTTC. Protein product: CSARAQEAQYF.

This clonotype has a count of ten or more. The chain carries TRBV20-1 and TRBJ2-2; TRBD1 is a possible D gene (6 bases). Trimming shortened V by 3 bases and J by 0 bases, and 11 bases separated the two germline ends. The CDR3 runs to 15 residues. Germline V gives CDR1 DFQATT, CDR2 SNEGSKA (reference sequence). The CDR3 sequence is CSARSDSPNTGELFF. The CDR3 DNA sequence: TGCAGTGCTAGGTCGGACAGCCCGAACACCGGGGAGCTGTTTTTT.

This clonotype was observed at least ten times. This chain joins TRBV12-3 or TRBV12-4 and TRBJ1-6; 10 positions agree with TRBD1. There are 15 residues in the CDR3. Trimming cost V 5 bases and J 9 bases; bases outside gene matches: 7. The CDR3 sequence: CASSASGTGVSPLHF. CDR3 in DNA: TGTGCCAGCAGTGCATCCGGGACAGGGGTTTCACCCCTCCACTTT.

This clonotype has only a few counts. This chain uses TRBV28 with TRBJ2-2; 8 nucleotides align to TRBD1. V gave up 3 bases and J gave up 6 bases; unmatched junction bases: 6. Germline lookup yields CDR1 MDHEN and CDR2 SYDVKM. The CDR3 length is 15 residues. The CDR3 DNA sequence: TGTGCCAGCAGTTTCTCGGACAGGGACCCCGGGGAGCTGTTTTTT. It codes for CASSFSDRDPGELFF.

This clonotype was counted between two and nine times. The genes are TRBV30 and TRBJ2-1; no clear D. Germline V gene sequence: CDR1 GTSNPN, CDR2 SVGIG (reference sequence). The CDR3 spans 12 residues. Trimming shortened V by 1 base and J by 5 bases, and 6 bases separated the two germline ends. CDR3 in amino acids: CAWSAGDNEQFF. In DNA, the CDR3 is TGTGCCTGGAGTGCTGGGGACAATGAGCAGTTCTTC.

This clonotype appeared a few times. This sequence joins TRBV27 and TRBJ2-2, with D unresolved. Germline V gene sequence: CDR1 MNHEY, CDR2 SMNVEV (reference sequence). V was clipped by 2 bases and J by 6 bases, with 10 bases between them. The CDR3 runs to 14 residues. The CDR3 DNA reads TGTGCCAGCAGTTTACGATCCTACCCCGGGGAGCTGTTTTTT. This sequence encodes CASSLRSYPGELFF.

The genes are TRBV20-1 and TRBJ2-2, with TRBD2 matching 13 bases. This CDR3 has 15 residues. V shed 3 bases and J 5 bases; nucleotides not matched to a gene: 3. The germline gives CDR1 DFQATT, CDR2 SNEGSKA (reference sequence). As DNA, the CDR3 is TGCAGTGCTAGGGGGGGACTAGCGGGAACCGGGGAGCTGTTTTTT. Amino acids: CSARGGLAGTGELFF.

The rearrangement uses TRBV25-1 and TRBJ2-3, with 10 bases matching TRBD1. The V gene end was trimmed by 1 base and the J gene end by 1 base; junction bases not matched to a gene: 2. CDR1 and CDR2 from the germline V gene are MGHDK and SYGVNS. This CDR3 has 16 residues. CDR3 sequence reads: CASSELGTGGTDTQYF. The CDR3 coding sequence is TGTGCCAGCAGTGAATTAGGGACAGGGGGCACAGATACGCAGTATTTT.

V and J are TRBV20-1 and TRBJ2-7; no clear D gene. This CDR3 has 13 residues. V gave up 0 bases and J gave up 0 bases, with 6 bases separating them. The V gene's germline CDR1 is DFQATT and CDR2 SNEGSKA (reference sequence). The CDR3 spells CSARDSTSYEQYF. The CDR3 coding sequence is TGCAGTGCTAGAGATTCAACCTCCTACGAGCAGTACTTC.

J is TRBJ2-3 and V is TRBV5-1, with D maybe TRBD2 (5 bases). The CDR3 is made up of 15 amino acids. V was pared by 0 bases and J by 6 bases, with 14 bases between. The germline CDR1 and CDR2 sequences are SGHRS and YFSETQ. The CDR3 nucleotides read TGCGCCAGCAGCTTGGGGGAGCCGACCCGCGATACGCAGTATTTT. It encodes CASSLGEPTRDTQYF.

V usage is TRBV6-2 or TRBV6-3 and J usage is TRBJ2-1; perhaps TRBD1 as D (6 bases). CDR1 and CDR2 (germline): MNHEY, SVGEGT. V shed 0 bases and J shed 7 bases, with 16 bases lying between them. The CDR3 totals 16 residues. As DNA, the CDR3 is TGTGCCAGCAGTTACTCGAGTTGGGGACAAAGGAATGAGCAGTTCTTC. Residues: CASSYSSWGQRNEQFF.

This clonotype came up a few times. The chain couples TRBV10-3 to TRBJ2-7; 11 nucleotides align to TRBD1. This CDR3 spans 16 amino acids. Looked up from germline, CDR1 is ENHRY and CDR2 is SYGVKD. V lost 6 bases to trimming and J lost 3 bases; unmatched junction nucleotides: 10. CDR3 residues: CAISDPMGQGVYEQYF. The CDR3 nucleotides read TGTGCCATCAGCGATCCTATGGGACAGGGGGTCTACGAGCAGTACTTC.

There are many counts of this clonotype. Compared with germline, one end of the junction differs, possibly owing to a read error. The rearrangement joins TRBV3-1 to TRBJ2-7; maybe TRBD1 (6 bases). Germline lookup yields CDR1 LGHDT and CDR2 YNNKEL (reference sequence). The CDR3 length is 11 residues. The CDR3 DNA is TGTGCCAGCAGCCAATGGACAGCTTTCGACTTC. Residues: CASSQWTAFDF.

This clonotype occurred a few times. V and J are TRBV12-3 or TRBV12-4 and TRBJ2-7; D may be TRBD1 or TRBD2 (5 bases each). V lost 0 bases to trimming and J lost 6 bases, with 9 bases between them. The CDR3 extends over 13 amino acids. DNA for the CDR3: TGTGCCAGCAGTTTAGCGATTGGGGGCGAGCAGTACTTC. Translating gives CASSLAIGGEQYF.

This clonotype was seen more than once but under ten times. The chain links TRBV6-1 to TRBJ1-5; tentative D call: TRBD1 (6 bases). The germline V gene has CDR1 MNHNS and CDR2 SASEGT. Trimming removed 6 bases at V and 1 base at J, with 16 bases between. CDR3 size: 16 residues. The chain's CDR3 is CASRGFTGISNQPQHF. CDR3 DNA: TGTGCCAGCAGGGGGTTTACAGGGATCAGCAATCAGCCCCAGCATTTT.

There are many counts of this clonotype. The J gene is TRBJ1-1, the V gene TRBV20-1; the D gene is possibly TRBD1 (6 bases). The CDR3 covers 14 residues. CDR1 is DFQATT and CDR2 is SNEGSKA in the germline V gene (reference sequence). The V end was cut by 3 bases, the J end by 0 bases, with 11 bases between. The CDR3 DNA follows: TGCAGTGCTAGGTTACAGGGCATGAACACTGAAGCTTTCTTT. Translating gives CSARLQGMNTEAFF.

This clonotype appeared many times. The chain couples TRBV2 to TRBJ2-5, with a weak D call TRBD2 (6 bases). Trimming took 11 bases from V and 5 from J, leaving 18 bases between them. CDR3 length: 13 amino acids. Germline CDR1 reads SNHLY; CDR2 reads FYNNEI. This CDR3 reads CAARGNIVETQYF. Here the CDR3 DNA reads TGTGCCGCTCGGGGGAATATAGTTGAGACCCAGTACTTC.

This chain links TRBV7-9 with TRBJ1-2; TRBD1 matches at 8 bases. V lost 3 bases to trimming and J lost 3 bases; unmatched junction nucleotides: 3. The CDR3 is made up of 14 amino acids. CDR1 and CDR2 from the germline V gene are SEHNR and FQNEAQ (reference sequence). The CDR3 spells CASSLGQAYYGYTF. CDR3 DNA: TGTGCCAGCAGCTTGGGACAGGCCTACTATGGCTACACCTTC.

About this clonotype: An end of the junction differs from the germline gene, which may be a read error. V and J are TRBV15 and TRBJ2-1; possible D gene TRBD2, 5 bases. This CDR3 spans 14 amino acids. From germline, CDR1 is LNHNV and CDR2 YYDKDF (reference sequence). The CDR3, as DNA: TGTGCCACCAGCAGATCCCGGAGCGGCAATGAGCAGCTCTTC. Amino acid sequence: CATSRSRSGNEQLF.